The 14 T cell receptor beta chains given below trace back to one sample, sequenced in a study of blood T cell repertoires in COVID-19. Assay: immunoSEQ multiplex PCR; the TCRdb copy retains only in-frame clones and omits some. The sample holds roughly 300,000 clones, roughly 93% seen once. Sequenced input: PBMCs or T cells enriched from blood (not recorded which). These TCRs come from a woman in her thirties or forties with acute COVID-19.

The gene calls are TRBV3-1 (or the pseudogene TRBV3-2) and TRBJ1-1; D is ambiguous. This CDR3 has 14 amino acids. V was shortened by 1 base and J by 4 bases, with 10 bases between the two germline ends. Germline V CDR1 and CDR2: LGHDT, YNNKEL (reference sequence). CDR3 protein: CASSQGWSGTEAFF. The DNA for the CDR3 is TGTGCCAGCAGCCAAGGGTGGTCGGGCACTGAAGCTTTCTTT.

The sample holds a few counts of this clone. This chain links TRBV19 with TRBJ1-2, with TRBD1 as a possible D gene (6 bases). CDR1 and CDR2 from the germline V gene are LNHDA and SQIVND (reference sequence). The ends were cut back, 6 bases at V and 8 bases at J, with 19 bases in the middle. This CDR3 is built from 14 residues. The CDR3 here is CASRDQGRGYGYTF. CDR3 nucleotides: TGTGCCAGTAGGGACCAGGGGCGCGGGTACGGCTACACCTTC.

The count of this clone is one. The CDR3, as DNA: TGTGCCAGCAGCACCCGGACAGGGGGCAATGGCTACACCTTC. Its protein is CASSTRTGGNGYTF. This chain uses TRBV11-2 with TRBJ1-2, with 11 bases fitting TRBD1. CDR3 size: 14 residues. From germline, CDR1 is SGHAT and CDR2 FQNNGV. With 5 bases clipped from V and 6 bases from J, the junction kept 5 bases outside the gene matches.

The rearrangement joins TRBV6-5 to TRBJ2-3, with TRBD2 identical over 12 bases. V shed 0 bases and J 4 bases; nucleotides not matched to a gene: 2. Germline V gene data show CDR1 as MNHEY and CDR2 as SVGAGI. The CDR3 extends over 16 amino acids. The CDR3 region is CASSYSTSGSSDTQYF. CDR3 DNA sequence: TGTGCCAGCAGTTACTCGACTAGCGGGAGTTCAGATACGCAGTATTTT.

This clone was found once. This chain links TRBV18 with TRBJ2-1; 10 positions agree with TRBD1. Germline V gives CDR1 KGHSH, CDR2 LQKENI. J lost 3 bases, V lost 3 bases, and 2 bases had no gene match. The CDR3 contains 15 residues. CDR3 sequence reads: CASSPRDRGYNEQFF. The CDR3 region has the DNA TGTGCCAGCTCACCTAGGGACAGGGGCTACAATGAGCAGTTCTTC.

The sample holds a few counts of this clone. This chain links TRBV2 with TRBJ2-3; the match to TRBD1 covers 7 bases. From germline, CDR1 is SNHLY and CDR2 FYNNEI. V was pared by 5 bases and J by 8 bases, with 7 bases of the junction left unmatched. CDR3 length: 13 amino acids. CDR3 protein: CASSFDRDGTQYF. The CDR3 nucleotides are TGTGCCAGCAGTTTCGACAGGGATGGTACGCAGTATTTT. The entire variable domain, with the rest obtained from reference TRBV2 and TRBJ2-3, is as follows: EPEVTQTPSHQVTQMGQEVILRCVPISNHLYFYWYRQILGQKVEFLVSFYNNEISEKSEIFDDQFSVERPDGSNFTLKIRSTKLEDSAMYFCASSFDRDGTQYFGPGTRLTVL.

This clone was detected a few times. The CDR3 sequence is CASSAGGTGQIGGAGTF. Here the CDR3 DNA reads TGCGCCAGCAGCGCCGGAGGGACAGGGCAAATAGGGGGGGCCGGCACCTTC. This sequence joins TRBV5-1 and TRBJ1-2; 9 bases map to TRBD1. The ends lost 4 bases at V and 13 bases at J; junction bases unmatched: 23. CDR3 length: 17 residues. CDR1 SGHRS and CDR2 YFSETQ come from the germline V gene.

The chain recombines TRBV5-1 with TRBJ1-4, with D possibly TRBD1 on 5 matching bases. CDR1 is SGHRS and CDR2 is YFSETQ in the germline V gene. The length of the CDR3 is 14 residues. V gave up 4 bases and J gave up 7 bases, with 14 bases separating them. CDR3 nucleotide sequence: TGCGCCAGCAGCGCAGGGTCCCGGTTTGAAAAACTGTTTTTT. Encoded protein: CASSAGSRFEKLFF.

The CDR3 DNA reads TGTGCCAGCAGTGAAGTTGGACAGCTAGCCAAAAACATTCAGTACTTC. This sequence encodes CASSEVGQLAKNIQYF. The genes are TRBV2 and TRBJ2-4; a weak D match, TRBD1 (6 bases). The CDR3 is made up of 16 amino acids. Per the germline V gene, CDR1 is SNHLY and CDR2 is FYNNEI. Trimming removed 1 base from V and 0 bases from J, with 10 bases in between.

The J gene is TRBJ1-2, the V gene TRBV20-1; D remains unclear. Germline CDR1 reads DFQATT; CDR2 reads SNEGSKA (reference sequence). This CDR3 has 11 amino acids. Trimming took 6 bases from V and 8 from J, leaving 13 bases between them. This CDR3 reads CSADYYGGYTF. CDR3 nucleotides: TGCAGTGCCGACTATTATGGCGGCTACACCTTC.

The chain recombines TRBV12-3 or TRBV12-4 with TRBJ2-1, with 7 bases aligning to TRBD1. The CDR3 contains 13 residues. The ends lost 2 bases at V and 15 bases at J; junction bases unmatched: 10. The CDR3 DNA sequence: TGTGCCAGCAGTTTATACGACAGGGACCAAGCGTTCTTC. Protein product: CASSLYDRDQAFF.

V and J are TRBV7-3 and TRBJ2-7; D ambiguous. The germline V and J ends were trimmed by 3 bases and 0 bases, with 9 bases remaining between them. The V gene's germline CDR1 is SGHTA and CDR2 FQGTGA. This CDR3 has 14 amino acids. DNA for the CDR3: TGTGCCAGCAGCTTCGACACCAGCTCCTACGAGCAGTACTTC. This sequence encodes CASSFDTSSYEQYF.

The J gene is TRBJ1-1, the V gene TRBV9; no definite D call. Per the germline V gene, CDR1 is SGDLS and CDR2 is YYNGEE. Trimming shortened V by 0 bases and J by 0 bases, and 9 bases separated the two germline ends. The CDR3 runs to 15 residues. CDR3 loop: CASSVGPQMNTEAFF. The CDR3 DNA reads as TGTGCCAGCAGCGTAGGCCCGCAGATGAACACTGAAGCTTTCTTT.

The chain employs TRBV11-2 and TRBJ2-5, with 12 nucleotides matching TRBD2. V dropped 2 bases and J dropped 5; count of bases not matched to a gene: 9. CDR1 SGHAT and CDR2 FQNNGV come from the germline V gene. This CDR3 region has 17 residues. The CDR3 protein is CASSLSLAGGPGETQYF. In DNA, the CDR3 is TGTGCCAGCAGCTTAAGTCTAGCGGGGGGGCCTGGGGAGACCCAGTACTTC. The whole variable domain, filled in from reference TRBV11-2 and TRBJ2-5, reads EAGVAQSPRYKIIEKRQSVAFWCNPISGHATLYWYQQILGQGPKLLIQFQNNGVVDDSQLPKDRFSAERLKGVDSTLKIQPAKLEDSAVYLCASSLSLAGGPGETQYFGPGTRLLVL.